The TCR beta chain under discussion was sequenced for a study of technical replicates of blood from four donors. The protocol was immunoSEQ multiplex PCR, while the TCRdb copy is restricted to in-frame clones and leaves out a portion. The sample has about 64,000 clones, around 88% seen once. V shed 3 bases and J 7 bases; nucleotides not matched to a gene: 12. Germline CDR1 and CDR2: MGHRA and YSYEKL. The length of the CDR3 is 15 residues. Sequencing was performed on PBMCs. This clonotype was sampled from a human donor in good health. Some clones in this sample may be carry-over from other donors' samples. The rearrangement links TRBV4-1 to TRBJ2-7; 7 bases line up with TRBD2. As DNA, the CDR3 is TGCGCCAGCAGCCAGGGCGGAGCGGGATTGAGAGAGCAGTACTTC. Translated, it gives CASSQGGAGLREQYF.